This T cell receptor beta chain appears in the sequencing data of a study of blood T cell repertoires in COVID-19. Overall study: Italy, Spain and the United States were the sources of the convalescent and acute COVID-19 samples. In each case, the material was cDNA or gDNA derived from T cells, B-cell-depleted T cells, or PBMCs.

From germline, CDR1 is MNHNS and CDR2 SASEGT. This CDR3 spans 15 amino acids. V lost 2 bases and J lost 7; bases outside the gene matches: 4. Using immunoSEQ multiplex PCR, the repertoire was profiled, and TCRdb retains in-frame clones only, with some absent. The data contain about 82,000 clones, around four fifths of them singletons. The sequence was collected from a man older than 75 with active or convalescent COVID-19. Sequenced: peripheral blood. The V and J genes are TRBV6-1 and TRBJ1-5; 11 nucleotides align to TRBD1. The chain's CDR3 is CASSEWTGGGQPQHF. The CDR3 coding sequence is TGTGCCAGCAGTGAATGGACAGGGGGCGGGCAGCCCCAGCATTTT.